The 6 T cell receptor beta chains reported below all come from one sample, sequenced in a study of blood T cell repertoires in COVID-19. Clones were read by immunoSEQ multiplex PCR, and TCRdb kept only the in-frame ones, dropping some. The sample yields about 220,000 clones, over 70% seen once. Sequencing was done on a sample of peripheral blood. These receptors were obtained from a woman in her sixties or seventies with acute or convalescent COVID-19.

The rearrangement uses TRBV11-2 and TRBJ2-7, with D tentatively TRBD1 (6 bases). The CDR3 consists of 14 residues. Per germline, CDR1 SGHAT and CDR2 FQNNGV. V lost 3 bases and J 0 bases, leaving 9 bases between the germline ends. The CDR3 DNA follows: TGTGCCAGCAGCTTTTACAGGGCCTCCTACGAGCAGTACTTC. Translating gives CASSFYRASYEQYF.

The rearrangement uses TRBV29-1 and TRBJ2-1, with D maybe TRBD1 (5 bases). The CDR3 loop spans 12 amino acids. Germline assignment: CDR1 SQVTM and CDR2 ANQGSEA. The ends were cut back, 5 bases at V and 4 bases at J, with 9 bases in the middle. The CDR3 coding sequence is TGCAGCGTTAGGTCAGGGTACAATGAGCAGTTCTTC. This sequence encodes CSVRSGYNEQFF.

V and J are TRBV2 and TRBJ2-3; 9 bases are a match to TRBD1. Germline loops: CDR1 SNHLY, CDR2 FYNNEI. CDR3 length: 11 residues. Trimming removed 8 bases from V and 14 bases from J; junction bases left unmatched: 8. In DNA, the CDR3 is TGTGCCAGCCGCCTGCGGGGACAGGGGTATTTT. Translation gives CASRLRGQGYF. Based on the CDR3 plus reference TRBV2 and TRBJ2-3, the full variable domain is EPEVTQTPSHQVTQMGQEVILRCVPISNHLYFYWYRQILGQKVEFLVSFYNNEISEKSEIFDDQFSVERPDGSNFTLKIRSTKLEDSAMYFCASRLRGQGYFGPGTRLTVL.

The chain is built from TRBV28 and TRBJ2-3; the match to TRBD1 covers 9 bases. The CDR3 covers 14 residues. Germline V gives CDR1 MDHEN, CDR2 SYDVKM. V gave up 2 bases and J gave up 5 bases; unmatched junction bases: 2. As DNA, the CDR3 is TGTGCCAGCAGTTTACGACAGGGGGGAGATACGCAGTATTTT. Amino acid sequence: CASSLRQGGDTQYF. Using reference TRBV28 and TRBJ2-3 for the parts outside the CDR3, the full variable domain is DVKVTQSSRYLVKRTGEKVFLECVQDMDHENMFWYRQDPGLGLRLIYFSYDVKMKEKGDIPEGYSVSREKKERFSLILESASTNQTSMYLCASSLRQGGDTQYFGPGTRLTVL.

DNA of the CDR3: TGTGCCAGCACCCCGACCAATGGGGGGGTGGTCACTGAAGCTTTCTTT. This encodes CASTPTNGGVVTEAFF. The rearrangement links TRBV9 to TRBJ1-1; possibly TRBD1 for D (5 bases). The CDR3 covers 16 residues. V dropped 6 bases and J dropped 4 bases, with 22 bases sitting between them. Germline CDR1 reads SGDLS; CDR2 reads YYNGEE.

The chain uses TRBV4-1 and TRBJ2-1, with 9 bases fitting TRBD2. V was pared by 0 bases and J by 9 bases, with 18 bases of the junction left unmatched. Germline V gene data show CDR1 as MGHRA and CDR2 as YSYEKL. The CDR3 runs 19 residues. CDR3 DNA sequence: TGCGCCAGCAGCCAAGAGGCTAGAGGTACAGCGGGGGGCGGGGGTGAGCAGTTCTTC. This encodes CASSQEARGTAGGGGEQFF.